This TCR beta chain was sequenced in a study of regulatory T cells in long-lasting Graves disease. Study as a whole: Persistence in Graves' disease denoted antithyroid drug use beyond 5 years alongside positive TSH receptor antibodies.

Time point reported: persistent/refractory GD, antithyroid drugs over 5 years with positive TRAb. PBMC RNA served as the TCR library source. Regarding this clonotype: Its target is not known.

The study's findings and limits: Rather than thyroid tissue, only peripheral blood underwent study. Among persistent patients, a larger number of public clonotypes were shared (around 2,700) than among newly diagnosed patients (about 1,000). Persistent disease favored TRBV28, TRBJ1-2 and TRBJ2-5.

Germline values: CDR1 KGHSH, CDR2 LQKENI. The CDR3 sequence is 15 residues long. Between the trimmed V and J ends, which lost 6 bases and 6 bases, there was a span of 18 bases. Combining iRepertoire HTBI primers with Arm-PCR of CDR3 regions, the authors built TCR beta libraries. Via MiXCR, TCRdb re-called the multiplex PCR reads, giving one row per CDR3 protein. The profile shows approximately 400,000 distinct CDR3 sequences, around 20% of them singletons. The source is a female donor with Graves disease. The J gene is TRBJ2-4, the V gene TRBV18, with a possible D match to TRBD2 (6 bases). The material was peripheral blood mononuclear cells (PBMCs), obtained when the disease was refractory, from a patient treated with antithyroid drugs. Here the CDR3 DNA reads TGTGCCAGCTCCCCCGAAACGGGACTCCTAAACATTCAGTACTTC. This gives the protein CASSPETGLLNIQYF.